The sequence of this TCR beta chain was determined in a study of shared clonotypes between healthy human individuals. Study background: A couple of women and three men aged 18 to 49 made up the donors. Whole-study results and caveats: Clonotype sharing levels among donors were expected to vary with sequencing depth. Some naive CD4 clonotypes, 4% to 6%, turned up in common across several donors.

The CDR3 has 17 amino acids. Germline loops: CDR1 SGDLS, CDR2 YYNGEE. Germline trimming cut 4 bases from V and 3 bases from J; bases unmatched to any gene: 6. The repertoire was sequenced with immunoSEQ multiplex PCR; TCRdb's copy has only in-frame clones and lacks some. The sample gives about 2 million clones, approximately 94% of which show up once; around 1.2% is in the top ten. CD8 cells classed as naive were CD45RO-negative and positively selected for CCR7, excluding terminally differentiated effector memory CD45RA+ cells. A note on this clone: Its antigen is unidentified.

What was sequenced was naive CD8+ T cells sorted from blood. The V and J genes are TRBV9 and TRBJ2-3; 15 bases match TRBD2. This TCR came from a man in his late teens or twenties in good health. In nucleotides, the CDR3 is TGTGCCAGCAGCTCCGGACTAGCGGGAGGGCCAACAGATACGCAGTATTTT. Its protein is CASSSGLAGGPTDTQYF.